This is a list of T cell receptor beta chains from one sample in a study of blood T cells in healthy people across ages. Each CDR3 protein gets one entry after TCRdb re-called the 5' RACE reads with MiXCR. Among about a million distinct CDR3 sequences listed, 45% to 60% were seen once. Sequencing used blood. Receptors were obtained from a woman in her fifties or sixties in good health. Both conserved end residues are part of each CDR3. The D gene is left open where the match is weak. For some rows the clone size is stated as once, few or many, or as a class when expanded; others skip it.

TGCAGTGCTCTAGCGGGACATGCGGTCCGTCTCAATGAGCAGTTCTTC,CSALAGHAVRLNEQFF,few,TRBJ2-1,TRBD2,TRBV20-1
TGTGCCAGCAGCTTCTGGGTGGAGGTCTCTAACTATGGCTACACCTTC,CASSFWVEVSNYGYTF,NA,TRBJ1-2,NA,TRBV5-6
TGTGCCAGCAGCCAATTTGGGCAGGGCGGAGAGACCCAGTACTTC,CASSQFGQGGETQYF,NA,TRBJ2-5,NA,TRBV7-2
TGCGCCAGCAGGCCAGCAGACGGGAGCCCTTCCACAGATACGCAGTATTTT,CASRPADGSPSTDTQYF,many,TRBJ2-3,NA,TRBV5-1
TGCGCCAGCGGACCAGGACTAGCGGGAGGGTACGAGCAGTACTTC,CASGPGLAGGYEQYF,NA,TRBJ2-7,TRBD2,TRBV5-1
TGTGCCAGCAGTTTAGTAGTAGGGGGCCCATACGAGCAGTACTTC,CASSLVVGGPYEQYF,few,TRBJ2-7,TRBD1,TRBV28
TGTGCCAGCAGCGCTATGATAGATACGCAGTATTTT,CASSAMIDTQYF,few,TRBJ2-3,NA,TRBV3-1
TGTGCCAGCGCGGGAAGGGGGCTAGCCTACGAGCAGTACTTC,CASAGRGLAYEQYF,NA,TRBJ2-7,NA,TRBV27
TGCAGCACCGACATGGGGGGGGCGATCACTGAAGCTTTCTTT,CSTDMGGAITEAFF,NA,TRBJ1-1,NA,TRBV29-1
TGTGCCAGCAGTCGGGACTACAAAAACATTCAGTACTTC,CASSRDYKNIQYF,few,TRBJ2-4,TRBD2,TRBV3-1
TGTGCCAGCTCACCGCGGGGACAAAATGAGCAGTTCTTC,CASSPRGQNEQFF,NA,TRBJ2-1,NA,TRBV18
TGTGCCAGCAGCCAACCTAGCGGGAGGGGGTACGAGCAGTACTTC,CASSQPSGRGYEQYF,NA,TRBJ2-7,TRBD2,TRBV6-1
TGTGCCAGCAGTGAGGTGACAGGTAAAAACATTCAGTACTTC,CASSEVTGKNIQYF,NA,TRBJ2-4,NA,TRBV13
TGTGCCAGCAGCCAAAGCGCGGATCTTCGGTACGAGCAGTACTTC,CASSQSADLRYEQYF,NA,TRBJ2-7,NA,TRBV3-1
TGCAGTGTTCGGTACAGGGGTCTCGGGGATGAGCAGTTCTTC,CSVRYRGLGDEQFF,NA,TRBJ2-1,TRBD1,TRBV20-1
TGCGCCAGCAGTGAGTCTGTCTCCCTCGAGACCCAGTACTTC,CASSESVSLETQYF,NA,TRBJ2-5,NA,TRBV10-1
TGTGCCAGCAGCCAAGACGGGGCTACCTACGGGCAGTACTTC,CASSQDGATYGQYF,NA,TRBJ2-5,NA,TRBV14
TGTGCCAGCAGGGAAGGGACAGGGGCTGGAAACACCATATATTTT,CASREGTGAGNTIYF,few,TRBJ1-3,TRBD1,TRBV2
TGTGCCAGCAGCCACTATACCGGGACTAGCGGCGACGAGCAGTACTTC,CASSHYTGTSGDEQYF,NA,TRBJ2-7,TRBD2,TRBV3-1
TGTGCCACCAGCAGAGATCGGGGAGGGGAGGCCACAGATACGCAGTATTTT,CATSRDRGGEATDTQYF,NA,TRBJ2-3,TRBD2,TRBV15
TGTGCCACCGCCGATCAGGGGCCTAGCACAGATACGCAGTATTTT,CATADQGPSTDTQYF,NA,TRBJ2-3,NA,TRBV7-9
TGCAGCGTTGGCGGGGGGATTAGCTCCTACGAGCAGTACTTC,CSVGGGISSYEQYF,NA,TRBJ2-7,TRBD2,TRBV29-1
TGTGCCAGCAGTTTAATCTGGGGAGGTCAGGAGACCCAGTACTTC,CASSLIWGGQETQYF,NA,TRBJ2-5,NA,TRBV28
TGCAGTATATCTAAGTGGAGAATGGGAAGAGGCTACGAGCAGTACTTC,CSISKWRMGRGYEQYF,few,TRBJ2-7,NA,TRBV20-1
TGTGCCATCAAGAGTGATGGCTACGAGCAGTACTTC,CAIKSDGYEQYF,NA,TRBJ2-7,NA,TRBV10-3
TGTGCCAGCAGTTCACTAACCGGGCACTTTACAGATACGCAGTATTTT,CASSSLTGHFTDTQYF,NA,TRBJ2-3,NA,TRBV6-5
TGTGCCAGCAGTGAAGTTCAGGGTTCAAAACTGTTTTTT,CASSEVQGSKLFF,few,TRBJ1-4,NA,TRBV6-4
TGCGCCAGCAGTGAGCCTAGGGACAGACCAGATACGCAGTATTTT,CASSEPRDRPDTQYF,few,TRBJ2-3,TRBD1,TRBV10-2
TGTGCCAGCAGCTTAGGGTTTAGCGCCTACGAGCAGTACTTC,CASSLGFSAYEQYF,many,TRBJ2-7,NA,TRBV7-2